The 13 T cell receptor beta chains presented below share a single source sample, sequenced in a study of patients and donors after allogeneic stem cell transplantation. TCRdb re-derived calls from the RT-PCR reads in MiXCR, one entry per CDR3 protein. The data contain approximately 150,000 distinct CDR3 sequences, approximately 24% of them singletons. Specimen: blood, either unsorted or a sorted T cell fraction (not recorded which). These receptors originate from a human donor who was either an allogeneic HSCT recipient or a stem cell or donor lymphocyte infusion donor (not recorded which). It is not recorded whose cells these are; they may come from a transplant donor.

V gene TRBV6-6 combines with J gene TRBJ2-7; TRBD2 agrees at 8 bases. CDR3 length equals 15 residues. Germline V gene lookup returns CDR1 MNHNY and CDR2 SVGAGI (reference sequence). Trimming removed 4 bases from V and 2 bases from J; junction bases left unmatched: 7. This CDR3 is CASSSYPGLAYEQYF. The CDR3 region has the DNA TGTGCCAGCAGTTCATACCCGGGACTAGCCTACGAGCAGTACTTC.

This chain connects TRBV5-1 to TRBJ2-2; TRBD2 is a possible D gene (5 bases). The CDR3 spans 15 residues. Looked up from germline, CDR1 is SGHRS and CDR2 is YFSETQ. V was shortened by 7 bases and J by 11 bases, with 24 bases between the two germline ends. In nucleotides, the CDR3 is TGCGCCAGCCGCGCGGGCGGAGTCTCTGCCGCTGAGCTGTTTTTT. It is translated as CASRAGGVSAAELFF.

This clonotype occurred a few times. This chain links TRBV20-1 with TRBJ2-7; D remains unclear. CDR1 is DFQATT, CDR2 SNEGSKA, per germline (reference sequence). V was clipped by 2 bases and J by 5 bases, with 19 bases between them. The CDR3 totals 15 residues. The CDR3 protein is CSARPRPVSIHEQYF. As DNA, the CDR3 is TGCAGTGCTAGACCGAGGCCGGTGTCAATCCACGAGCAGTACTTC.

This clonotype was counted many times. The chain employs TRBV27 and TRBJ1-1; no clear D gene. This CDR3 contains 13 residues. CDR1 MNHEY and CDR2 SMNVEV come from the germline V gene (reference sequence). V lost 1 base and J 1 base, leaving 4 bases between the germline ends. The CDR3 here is CASSLFQNTEAFF. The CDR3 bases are TGTGCCAGCAGTTTATTCCAGAACACTGAAGCTTTCTTT.

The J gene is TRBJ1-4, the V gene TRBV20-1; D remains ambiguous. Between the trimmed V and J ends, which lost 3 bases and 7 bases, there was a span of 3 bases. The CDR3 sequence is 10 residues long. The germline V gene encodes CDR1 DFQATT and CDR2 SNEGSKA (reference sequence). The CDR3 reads CSARREKLFF. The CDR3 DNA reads TGCAGTGCTAGGCGTGAAAAACTGTTTTTT.

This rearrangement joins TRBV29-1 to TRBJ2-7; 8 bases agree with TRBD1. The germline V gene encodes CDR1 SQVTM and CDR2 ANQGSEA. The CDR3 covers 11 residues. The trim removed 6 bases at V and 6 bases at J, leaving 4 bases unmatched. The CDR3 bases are TGCAGCGTCAGGACAGGGACCGAGCAGTACTTC. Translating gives CSVRTGTEQYF.

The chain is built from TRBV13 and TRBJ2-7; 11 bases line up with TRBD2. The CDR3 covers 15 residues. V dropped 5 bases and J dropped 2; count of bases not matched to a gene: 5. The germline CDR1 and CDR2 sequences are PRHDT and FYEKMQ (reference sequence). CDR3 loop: CASSTETSGTYEQYF. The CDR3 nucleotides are TGTGCCAGCAGCACCGAGACTAGCGGGACCTACGAGCAGTACTTC.

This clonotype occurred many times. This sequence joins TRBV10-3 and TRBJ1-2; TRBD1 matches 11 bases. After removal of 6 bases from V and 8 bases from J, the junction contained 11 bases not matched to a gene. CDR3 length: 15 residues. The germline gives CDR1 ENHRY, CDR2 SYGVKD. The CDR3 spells CAIRPHWTGGDGYTF. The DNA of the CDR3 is TGTGCCATCAGACCCCACTGGACAGGGGGCGACGGCTACACCTTC.

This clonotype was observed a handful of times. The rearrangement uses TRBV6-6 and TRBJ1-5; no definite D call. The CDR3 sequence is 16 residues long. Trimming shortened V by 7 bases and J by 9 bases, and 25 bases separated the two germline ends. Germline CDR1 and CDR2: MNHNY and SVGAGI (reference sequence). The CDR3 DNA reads TGTGCCAGCACCGTGCCGACGGAGCCTGGAGCTTTGCCCCAGCATTTT. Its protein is CASTVPTEPGALPQHF.

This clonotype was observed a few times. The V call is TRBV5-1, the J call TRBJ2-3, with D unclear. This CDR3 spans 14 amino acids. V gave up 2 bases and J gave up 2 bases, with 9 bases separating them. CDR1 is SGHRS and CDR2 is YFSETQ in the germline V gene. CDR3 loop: CASSLATDTDTQYF. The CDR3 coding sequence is TGCGCCAGCAGCTTAGCAACAGACACAGATACGCAGTATTTT.

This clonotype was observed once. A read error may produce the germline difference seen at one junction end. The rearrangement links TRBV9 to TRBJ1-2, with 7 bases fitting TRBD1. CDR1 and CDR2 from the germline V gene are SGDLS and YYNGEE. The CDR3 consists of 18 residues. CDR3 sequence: CSSSVGDSSSVDNYGYTF. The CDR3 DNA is TGTTCCAGCAGCGTAGGGGACAGTTCCTCAGTTGATAACTATGGCTACACCTTC.

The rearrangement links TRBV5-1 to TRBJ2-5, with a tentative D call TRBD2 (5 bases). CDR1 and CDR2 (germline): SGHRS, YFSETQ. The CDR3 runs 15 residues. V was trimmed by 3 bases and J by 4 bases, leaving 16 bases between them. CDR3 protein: CASSSDPRAGETQYF. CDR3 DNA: TGCGCCAGCAGCTCGGACCCCCGGGCGGGAGAGACCCAGTACTTC.

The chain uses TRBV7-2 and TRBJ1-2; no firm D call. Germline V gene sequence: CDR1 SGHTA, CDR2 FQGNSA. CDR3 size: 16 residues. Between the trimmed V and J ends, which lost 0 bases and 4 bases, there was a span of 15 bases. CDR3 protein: CASSLAPGRNSYGYTF. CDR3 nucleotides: TGTGCCAGCAGCTTAGCCCCGGGCAGGAATTCCTATGGCTACACCTTC.